These 7 T cell receptor beta chains originate from one sample sequenced in a study of T cells after yellow fever vaccination. TCRdb itself ran the 5' RACE reads through MiXCR, one entry per CDR3 protein. The top ten hold about 15% of the sample, which has 610,000 or so distinct CDR3 sequences, about 12% seen once. Source: PBMCs, taken on the day of the yellow fever booster vaccination. The receptors derive from a man younger than 45 who received the YFV17D yellow fever vaccine.

This clonotype turned up a few times. The V call is TRBV29-1, the J call TRBJ2-1, with 10 bases aligning to TRBD2. J was trimmed by 4 bases and V by 5 bases; bases with no gene match: 5. CDR3 length equals 14 residues. Per germline, CDR1 SQVTM and CDR2 ANQGSEA. The chain's CDR3 is CSVLSSGGYNEQFF. CDR3 nucleotides: TGCAGCGTTTTGTCTAGCGGGGGTTACAATGAGCAGTTCTTC.

This clonotype appeared a few times. V usage is TRBV15 and J usage is TRBJ1-4, with D uncertain. The CDR3 covers 15 residues. V was trimmed by 0 bases and J by 8 bases, leaving 13 bases between them. Germline CDR1 and CDR2: LNHNV and YYDKDF (reference sequence). Written as DNA, the CDR3 is TGTGCCACCAGCAGAGATCTCCTCCGGCACGAAAAACTGTTTTTT. Residues: CATSRDLLRHEKLFF.

The V and J genes are TRBV4-1 and TRBJ2-7; D possibly matches TRBD1 or TRBD2 (7 bases each). The germline V gene encodes CDR1 MGHRA and CDR2 YSYEKL. Trimming stripped 1 base from V and 0 bases from J, with 19 bases between. CDR3 length: 18 amino acids. The CDR3 DNA reads as TGCGCCAGCAGCCAAGTGTCCTGGCAGGGGGGGGGCTCCTACGAGCAGTACTTC. Translation gives CASSQVSWQGGGSYEQYF.

Concerning this clonotype: One junction end disagrees with the germline gene, perhaps due to a read error. The rearrangement joins TRBV20-1 to TRBJ2-3; the D gene could be TRBD1 or TRBD2 (5 bases each). CDR1 is DFQATT, CDR2 SNEGSKA, per germline (reference sequence). The CDR3 has 10 residues. CDR3 protein: CSAEETEDKF. CDR3 nucleotides: TGCAGCGCGGAGGAGACCGAGGACAAATTT.

This clonotype was observed at least ten times. The chain recombines TRBV5-1 with TRBJ2-7; TRBD2 matches at 9 bases. Germline V gene lookup returns CDR1 SGHRS and CDR2 YFSETQ. V gave up 1 base and J gave up 7 bases; unmatched junction bases: 18. The CDR3 length is 18 residues. The CDR3 loop reads CASSLTSGLEIGFGEQYF. In DNA, the CDR3 is TGCGCCAGCAGCTTGACTAGCGGGTTGGAGATCGGATTTGGAGAGCAGTACTTC.

The table lists this clonotype with a few counts. The J gene is TRBJ2-1, the V gene TRBV24-1, with TRBD2 matching over 13 bases. CDR1 and CDR2 from the germline V gene are KGHDR and SFDVKD. CDR3 length: 17 amino acids. After removal of 2 bases from V and 9 bases from J, the junction contained 9 bases not matched to a gene. CDR3 amino acids: CATSDSTGTSGIGEQFF. The CDR3, as DNA: TGTGCCACCAGTGATTCGACAGGGACTAGCGGGATCGGTGAGCAGTTCTTC.

This clonotype was found a few times. The gene calls are TRBV24-1 and TRBJ1-6; D is undetermined. The CDR3 contains 14 residues. The germline V gene encodes CDR1 KGHDR and CDR2 SFDVKD. V lost 2 bases, J lost 10 bases, and 11 bases lay in between. Here the CDR3 reads CATSDSGVVSPLHF. DNA of the CDR3: TGTGCCACCAGTGATTCCGGGGTCGTCTCACCCCTCCACTTT.